These T cell receptor beta chains were read from a single sample in a study of identifying expanded T cells in peripheral blood. Generated by immunoSEQ multiplex PCR, the TCRdb table keeps only in-frame clones and is missing some. Of some 90,000 clones in the sample, more than 75% are singletons; the top ten hold under 20%. The sequencing input was blood. These receptors came from a person aged 18 to 75 in good health. Each CDR3 is given with its conserved first and last residue. Fields, in order: D gene, V gene, J gene, CDR3 DNA, CDR3 protein. A D gene is named only where the DNA matches it firmly.

>TRBD2|TRBV7-2|TRBJ2-1
TGTGCCAGCAGCTCAGGGACTAGCGGGGTCCCGTATGAGCAGTTCTTC
CASSSGTSGVPYEQFF
>NA|TRBV29-1|TRBJ2-1
TGCAGCGGATCCTTAGGGGGAAATGAGCAGTTCTTC
CSGSLGGNEQFF
>TRBD2|TRBV5-6|TRBJ2-1
TGTGCCAGCAGCTTCGGCGGGGGGTCCTACAATGAGCAGTTCTTC
CASSFGGGSYNEQFF
>TRBD1|TRBV7-9|TRBJ2-7
TGTGCCAGCAGCTGGGGGACAGGGGGCTTCTACGAGCAGTACTTC
CASSWGTGGFYEQYF
>NA|TRBV4-3|TRBJ2-2
TGCGCCAGCAGCCAAAGGACCACCGGGGAGCTGTTTTTT
CASSQRTTGELFF
>NA|TRBV2|TRBJ2-5
TGTGCCAGCAGTGGTGGCATCGGCGGGCGGGGGACCCAGTACTTC
CASSGGIGGRGTQYF
>TRBD1|TRBV6-1|TRBJ2-7
TGTGCCAGCAGTCCGACAGGGGACGAGCAGTACTTC
CASSPTGDEQYF
>TRBD1|TRBV19|TRBJ1-5
TGTGCCAGTGGAAAACAGGGGGTCCCCGGGCCCCAGCATTTT
CASGKQGVPGPQHF
>NA|TRBV6-1|TRBJ1-5
TGTGCCAGCAGTGAAAGGAGCATCAATCAGCCCCAGCATTTT
CASSERSINQPQHF
>NA|TRBV5-1|TRBJ2-5
TGCGCCAGCAGCCTCAATCCAACACAAGAGACCCAGTACTTC
CASSLNPTQETQYF
>TRBD1|TRBV10-3|TRBJ1-2
TGTGCCATCAGTGGGGGACAGGGGGCCTCACCGATCTATGGCTACACCTTC
CAISGGQGASPIYGYTF
>NA|TRBV6-6|TRBJ2-3
TGTGCCAGCAGTTACGGCCTAGATACGCAGTATTTT
CASSYGLDTQYF
>TRBD1|TRBV5-5|TRBJ1-1
TGTGCCAGCCTGGGGACAGAGAACACTGAAGCTTTCTTT
CASLGTENTEAFF
>TRBD2|TRBV2|TRBJ2-1
TGTGCCAGCAGTGATCGGGTAGCGGGGGTTAGGAATGAGCAGTTCTTC
CASSDRVAGVRNEQFF
>TRBD1|TRBV4-2|TRBJ2-7
TGTGCCAGCAGCCAAGAGGGGACAGTGACCTACGAGCAGTACTTC
CASSQEGTVTYEQYF